This TCR beta chain was sequenced in a study of control samples from healthy donors and cancer patients. Produced via immunoSEQ multiplex PCR; TCRdb's table is partial and in-frame only. Here the sample spans 75,000 to 95,000 clones, over 90% being singletons. Germline CDR1 and CDR2: LNHDA and SQIVND (reference sequence). This CDR3 spans 15 amino acids. The ends were cut back, 3 bases at V and 5 bases at J, with 14 bases in the middle. The specimen was blood. The receptor's source is a woman aged 25 to 45 in good health. V is TRBV19 and J is TRBJ1-5; D possibly corresponds to TRBD1 (5 bases). The CDR3 coding sequence is TGTGCCAGTAGTATCGGCGGGGGATCGGATCAGCCCCAGCATTTT. Its translation: CASSIGGGSDQPQHF.